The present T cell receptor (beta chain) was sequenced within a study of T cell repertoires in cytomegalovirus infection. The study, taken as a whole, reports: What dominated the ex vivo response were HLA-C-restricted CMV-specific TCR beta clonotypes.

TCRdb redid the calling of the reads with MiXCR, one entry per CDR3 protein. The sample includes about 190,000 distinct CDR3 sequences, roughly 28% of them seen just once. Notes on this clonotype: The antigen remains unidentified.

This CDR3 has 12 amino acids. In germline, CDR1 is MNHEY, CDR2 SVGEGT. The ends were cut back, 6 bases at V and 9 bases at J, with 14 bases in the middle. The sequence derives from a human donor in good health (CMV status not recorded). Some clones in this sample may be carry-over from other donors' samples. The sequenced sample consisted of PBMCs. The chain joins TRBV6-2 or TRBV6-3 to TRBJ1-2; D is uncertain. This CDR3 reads CASRPGPQSYTF. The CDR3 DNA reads TGTGCCAGCAGACCCGGACCCCAAAGCTACACCTTC.